The 27 T cell receptor beta chains presented below share a single source sample, sequenced in a study of breast tumors, draining lymph nodes, adjacent tissues. TCRdb re-derived calls from the multiplex PCR reads in MiXCR, one entry per CDR3 protein. The sample includes 150,000 to 200,000 distinct CDR3 sequences, approximately 30% seen only once; the top ten take roughly 3.8%. The lymph nodes were axillary draining lymph nodes from breast cancer patients. Material: axillary lymph node tissue. The receptors shown here come from a female donor with breast cancer. Some clones in this sample may be carry-over from other donors' samples.

The gene calls are TRBV5-1 and TRBJ2-7, with 10 bases that match TRBD2. This CDR3 is 16 amino acids long. The V gene end was trimmed by 2 bases and the J gene end by 5 bases; junction bases not matched to a gene: 10. The germline V gene has CDR1 SGHRS and CDR2 YFSETQ. The CDR3 sequence: CASSFRILAGTDEQYF. CDR3 bases: TGCGCCAGCAGCTTCCGAATACTAGCGGGAACCGACGAGCAGTACTTC.

This clonotype has a handful of counts. A much more abundant neighbour one base away suggests this may be a read error. This sequence joins TRBV5-8 and TRBJ2-5, with a weak D call TRBD2 (7 bases). Between the trimmed V and J ends, which lost 4 bases and 5 bases, there was a span of 18 bases. The CDR3 spans 15 residues. Germline V gives CDR1 SGHTS, CDR2 YDEGEE. CDR3 bases: TGTGCCAGCAGCGCCGCGGGGGCGAGAGGGGAGACCCAGTACTTC. Protein: CASSAAGARGETQYF.

This clonotype was seen many times. V is TRBV4-1 and J is TRBJ1-2, with D maybe TRBD1 (5 bases). This CDR3 is 14 amino acids long. Germline V gene sequence: CDR1 MGHRA, CDR2 YSYEKL. Trimming removed 4 bases from V and 9 bases from J, with 18 bases in between. The CDR3 nucleotides read TGCGCCAGCAGCCCTGGGACCGCCGGGACGCGCTACACCTTC. Translation gives CASSPGTAGTRYTF.

J is TRBJ2-5 and V is TRBV15; 7 positions match TRBD1. CDR1 and CDR2 (germline): LNHNV, YYDKDF (reference sequence). The junction had 5 bases not matched to a gene; V was cut back by 3 bases and J by 4 bases. The CDR3 has 14 residues. The CDR3 coding sequence is TGTGCCACCAGCAGTAGACAGGGTAGAGAGACCCAGTACTTC. As protein: CATSSRQGRETQYF.

The sample holds many counts of this clonotype. The chain links TRBV7-8 to TRBJ2-2; D is unresolved. The CDR3 length is 14 residues. The germline V gene encodes CDR1 SGHVS and CDR2 FQNEAQ. The V gene lost 0 bases and the J gene lost 5 bases, with 7 bases spanning the gap. CDR3 in DNA: TGTGCCAGCAGCTTAGCAACACTGACCGGGGAGCTGTTTTTT. Its translation: CASSLATLTGELFF.

This clonotype has just one count. At one end, the junction sequence differs from germline, possibly due to a read error. The J gene is TRBJ2-3, the V gene TRBV20-1; 7 bases match TRBD2. Per the germline V gene, CDR1 is DFQATT and CDR2 is SNEGSKA (reference sequence). The CDR3 sequence is 15 residues long. In nucleotides, the CDR3 is TGCAGTGCTAGTTCCGGGAGGTCTCTTCCAGATGCGCAGTATTTT. This translates into CSASSGRSLPDAQYF.

The chain employs TRBV19 and TRBJ2-1; 7 nucleotides align to TRBD1. CDR1 is LNHDA and CDR2 is SQIVND in the germline V gene (reference sequence). The CDR3 spans 14 residues. Losses at the gene ends were 2 bases for V and 10 bases for J; bases not matched to a gene: 8. CDR3 coding DNA: TGTGCCAGTAGTATAACAGGGGAAGCCGGGGAGCAGTTCTTC. Residues: CASSITGEAGEQFF.

To note about this clonotype: Sequence at one end of the junction differs from germline and may be a read error. Written as DNA, the CDR3 is TGCACCAGCAGCATTGGACGGACTAGCACAGATACGCAGTATTTT. It specifies CTSSIGRTSTDTQYF. The chain links TRBV5-1 to TRBJ2-3; tentatively, D is TRBD2 (5 bases). CDR3 length: 15 amino acids. Germline CDR1 SGHRS, CDR2 YFSETQ.

The table lists this clonotype with many counts. The genes are TRBV25-1 and TRBJ2-7; TRBD1 matches 10 bases. CDR3 length equals 14 residues. Looked up from germline, CDR1 is MGHDK and CDR2 is SYGVNS. V dropped 6 bases and J dropped 4; count of bases not matched to a gene: 6. The CDR3 coding sequence is TGTGCCAGCAGCCCTTTGGGACAGGGGTACGAGCAGTACTTC. The encoded protein is CASSPLGQGYEQYF.

This clonotype was observed many times. This chain uses TRBV7-9 with TRBJ2-1; 7 positions match TRBD1. CDR3 size: 18 residues. Germline V CDR1 and CDR2: SEHNR, FQNEAQ (reference sequence). V gave up 1 base and J gave up 0 bases; unmatched junction bases: 9. The CDR3 region is CASSLGRDSRSSYNEQFF. CDR3 coding DNA: TGTGCCAGCAGCTTAGGCCGGGACAGCCGGAGCTCCTACAATGAGCAGTTCTTC. The full variable domain, completed using reference TRBV7-9 and TRBJ2-1, is DTGVSQNPRHKITKRGQNVTFRCDPISEHNRLYWYRQTLGQGPEFLTYFQNEAQLEKSRLLSDRFSAERPKGSFSTLEIQRTEQGDSAMYLCASSLGRDSRSSYNEQFFGPGTRLTVL.

This clonotype was seen at least ten times. The V gene is TRBV6-6, the J gene TRBJ1-4, with 9 bases lining up with TRBD1. The CDR3 is made up of 15 amino acids. The germline V gene encodes CDR1 MNHNY and CDR2 SVGAGI (reference sequence). V was pared by 4 bases and J by 6 bases, with 6 bases of the junction left unmatched. CDR3 nucleotides: TGTGCCAGCAGTTTGACCCGACAGGGGGATGAAAAACTGTTTTTT. Protein: CASSLTRQGDEKLFF.

The gene calls are TRBV30 and TRBJ2-5; D not certain. The CDR3 is made up of 13 amino acids. Germline lookup yields CDR1 GTSNPN and CDR2 SVGIG (reference sequence). V gave up 0 bases and J gave up 7 bases, with 12 bases separating them. The CDR3 is CAWSVDLFRTQYF. As DNA, the CDR3 is TGTGCCTGGAGTGTCGATTTGTTCCGGACCCAGTACTTC.

Details on this clonotype: A read error is possible here, since a much larger clone lies one base away. V gene TRBV6-5 combines with J gene TRBJ2-7; the D gene could be TRBD1 or TRBD2 (5 bases each). CDR1 MNHEY and CDR2 SVGAGI come from the germline V gene. V was cut by 0 bases and J by 5 bases, with 11 bases left in between. The CDR3 sequence is 14 residues long. Written as DNA, the CDR3 is TGTGCCAGCAGTTACTCGTTTGGGGACCACGAGCAGTACTTC. Translating it yields CASSYSFGDHEQYF.

This clonotype came up many times. The rearrangement links TRBV6-1 to TRBJ2-7; tentative D call: TRBD2 (5 bases). Deletions cut 3 bases from V and 7 bases from J, with 7 bases between. Germline CDR1 MNHNS, CDR2 SASEGT. There are 11 residues in the CDR3. CDR3 amino acids: CASSDEGEQYF. The CDR3 coding sequence is TGTGCCAGCAGTGACGAGGGTGAGCAGTACTTC.

This clonotype showed up just a few times. This CDR3 is CASSHTRDSSLYEQYF. The CDR3 DNA sequence: TGTGCCAGCAGCCATACACGGGACTCCTCCCTCTACGAGCAGTACTTC. This rearrangement joins TRBV3-2 to TRBJ2-7; the table's D call, TRBD2, has no DNA check behind it. TRBV3-2 constitutes a pseudogene. The CDR3 length is 16 residues.

The V call is TRBV5-5, the J call TRBJ1-1; a possible D gene is TRBD1 (5 bases). V was shortened by 2 bases and J by 1 base, with 9 bases between the two germline ends. The CDR3 is 14 amino acids. The V gene's germline CDR1 is SGHKS and CDR2 YYEKEE (reference sequence). CDR3 bases: TGTGCCAGCAGCTTCGTTACAGGGAACACTGAAGCTTTCTTT. This translates into CASSFVTGNTEAFF.

This clonotype has at least ten counts. The chain joins TRBV20-1 to TRBJ2-7; TRBD2 is a possible D gene (6 bases). The CDR3 extends over 16 amino acids. V was cut by 4 bases and J by 0 bases, with 19 bases left in between. Germline-derived CDR1 and CDR2 are DFQATT and SNEGSKA (reference sequence). The CDR3 coding sequence is TGCAGTGCTAATGCTAAGGCGGGGACTCACTCCTACGAGCAGTACTTC. As protein: CSANAKAGTHSYEQYF.

This clonotype was seen repeatedly, ten times or more. The genes are TRBV2 and TRBJ2-7, with 7 bases fitting TRBD1. This CDR3 has 14 amino acids. Germline trimming cut 6 bases from V and 2 bases from J; bases unmatched to any gene: 7. Germline lookup yields CDR1 SNHLY and CDR2 FYNNEI. CDR3 loop: CASRYGTEAYEQYF. The CDR3 DNA reads as TGTGCCAGCAGATACGGGACAGAAGCCTACGAGCAGTACTTC.

The V and J genes are TRBV19 and TRBJ2-1; TRBD2 agrees at 11 bases. The CDR3 runs to 15 residues. Germline CDR1 and CDR2: LNHDA and SQIVND (reference sequence). The V and J ends lost 5 bases and 7 bases, in that order; junction bases with no gene match: 7. Here the CDR3 DNA reads TGTGCCAGTAGTCCCCAACTAGCGGGAGCTAATGAGCAGTTCTTC. Residues: CASSPQLAGANEQFF.

This clonotype was counted ten times or more. The rearrangement uses TRBV6-1 and TRBJ2-7; TRBD2 aligns across 12 bases. This CDR3 has 15 residues. Germline V CDR1 and CDR2: MNHNS, SASEGT. J was trimmed by 0 bases and V by 5 bases; bases with no gene match: 2. CDR3 loop: CASSLTSGGSYEQYF. CDR3 nucleotide sequence: TGTGCCAGCAGTCTGACTAGCGGGGGCTCCTACGAGCAGTACTTC.

Note on this clonotype: Since no conserved phenylalanine or tryptophan closes the CDR3, a read error is the likely cause. The V and J genes are TRBV25-1 and TRBJ2-1; D may correspond to TRBD1 or TRBD2 (5 bases each). The ends were cut back, 4 bases at V and 9 bases at J, with 16 bases in the middle. The CDR3 totals 14 residues. In germline, CDR1 is MGHDK, CDR2 SYGVNS. DNA of the CDR3: TGTGCCAGCAGTGGGCACCGGGACCGCGGTGAGCAGTTCTCC. Translating gives CASSGHRDRGEQFS.

The chain has TRBV2 and TRBJ1-2; D is uncertain. The V end lost 2 bases, the J end lost 2 bases, and 9 bases lay between the germline ends. The CDR3 extends over 14 amino acids. CDR1 is SNHLY and CDR2 is FYNNEI in the germline V gene. The CDR3 is CASSEQKPNYGYTF. Written as DNA, the CDR3 is TGTGCCAGCAGTGAACAGAAGCCGAACTATGGCTACACCTTC. The full variable domain, in which reference TRBV2 and TRBJ1-2 provide the parts outside the CDR3, is EPEVTQTPSHQVTQMGQEVILRCVPISNHLYFYWYRQILGQKVEFLVSFYNNEISEKSEIFDDQFSVERPDGSNFTLKIRSTKLEDSAMYFCASSEQKPNYGYTFGSGTRLTVV.

This clonotype has ten or more counts. The V gene is TRBV7-9, the J gene TRBJ2-2; 8 bases are shared with TRBD1. The ends lost 6 bases at V and 9 bases at J; junction bases unmatched: 12. Germline CDR1 reads SEHNR; CDR2 reads FQNEAQ (reference sequence). CDR3 length: 15 amino acids. CDR3 sequence (DNA): TGTGCCAGCAGTCCCCGGGACAGGTCCCTCCGGGAGCTGTTTTTT. This encodes CASSPRDRSLRELFF.

There are many counts of this clonotype. The V and J genes are TRBV30 and TRBJ1-6; D is undetermined. Trimming took off 0 bases at V and 10 bases at J, with 16 bases between the two ends. The CDR3 is 15 amino acids. Germline assignment: CDR1 GTSNPN and CDR2 SVGIG (reference sequence). The CDR3 loop is CAWSVVGEARSPLHF. CDR3 nucleotides: TGTGCCTGGAGTGTAGTGGGTGAGGCTCGATCACCCCTCCACTTT.

The rearrangement links TRBV7-8 to TRBJ1-5; TRBD1 aligns across 9 bases. The CDR3 contains 16 residues. Losses at the gene ends were 3 bases for V and 4 bases for J; bases not matched to a gene: 7. Germline values: CDR1 SGHVS, CDR2 FQNEAQ. In DNA, the CDR3 is TGTGCCAGCAGCTTTTGGACAGGGGTCGGTAATCAGCCCCAGCATTTT. This translates into CASSFWTGVGNQPQHF.

In this sample, this clonotype turned up many times. The gene calls are TRBV20-1 and TRBJ2-1; D is possibly TRBD2 (6 bases). CDR1 is DFQATT, CDR2 SNEGSKA, per germline (reference sequence). This CDR3 has 16 amino acids. Trimming pared 0 bases from V and 7 bases from J, leaving 19 bases between. As DNA, the CDR3 is TGCAGTGCTAGAGATAGGTGGAGGGCGTCCTTTAATGAGCAGTTCTTC. As protein: CSARDRWRASFNEQFF.

This clonotype was seen only a few times. A much more abundant neighbour one base away suggests this may be a read error. CDR3 in amino acids: CASSLPRTAGPSGNTIYF. As DNA, the CDR3 is TGTGCCAGCAGCCTGCCTCGGACAGCGGGCCCCTCTGGAAACACCATATATTTT. The rearrangement uses TRBV11-3 and TRBJ1-3, with a possible D match to TRBD1 (6 bases). Deletions cut 5 bases from V and 0 bases from J, with 20 bases between. CDR1 is SGHNT, CDR2 YENEEA, per germline. CDR3 length: 18 residues.